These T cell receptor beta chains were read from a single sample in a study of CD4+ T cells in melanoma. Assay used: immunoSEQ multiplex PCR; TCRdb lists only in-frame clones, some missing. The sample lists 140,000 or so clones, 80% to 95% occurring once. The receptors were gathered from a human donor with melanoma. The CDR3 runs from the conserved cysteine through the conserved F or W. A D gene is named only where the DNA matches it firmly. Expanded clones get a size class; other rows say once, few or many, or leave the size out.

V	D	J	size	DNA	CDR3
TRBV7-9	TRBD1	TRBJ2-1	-	TGTGCCAGCAGCTTAGAATCCGGACAGGGGACTAATGAGCAGTTCTTC	CASSLESGQGTNEQFF
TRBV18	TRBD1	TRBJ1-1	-	TGTGCCAGCTCAGAGGGACAGGGCCCGAACACTGAAGCTTTCTTT	CASSEGQGPNTEAFF
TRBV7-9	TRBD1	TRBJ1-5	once	TGTGCCAGCAGCCCGACAGGGGGCGGTCAGCCCCAGCATTTT	CASSPTGGGQPQHF
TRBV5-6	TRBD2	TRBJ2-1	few	TGTGCCAGCAGCTTGGGACTAGCAGCGATTATCAATGAGCAGTTCTTC	CASSLGLAAIINEQFF
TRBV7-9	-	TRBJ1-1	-	TGTGCCAGCTTTCCCCCTTTGATTAACACTGAAGCTTTCTTT	CASFPPLINTEAFF
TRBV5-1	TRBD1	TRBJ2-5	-	TGCGCCAGCAGCTTGGGGGGACAGGCCAGTAGAGAGACCCAGTACTTC	CASSLGGQASRETQYF
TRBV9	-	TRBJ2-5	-	TGTGCCAGCGGCAGGGGCCCTCAAGAGACCCAGTACTTC	CASGRGPQETQYF
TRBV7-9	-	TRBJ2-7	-	TGTGCCAGCAGCACCACAGGGCTGGACGAGCAGTACTTC	CASSTTGLDEQYF
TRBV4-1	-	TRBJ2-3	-	TGCGCCAGCAGCCAACCGACCGCGGGGCGCCGCACAGATACGCAGTATTTT	CASSQPTAGRRTDTQYF
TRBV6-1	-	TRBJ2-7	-	TGTGCCAGCAGGAGTGGGACTTTATACGAGCAGTACTTC	CASRSGTLYEQYF
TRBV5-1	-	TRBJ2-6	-	TGCGCCAGCAGCTTCCCGGGGAACTCTGGGGCCAACGTCCTGACTTTC	CASSFPGNSGANVLTF